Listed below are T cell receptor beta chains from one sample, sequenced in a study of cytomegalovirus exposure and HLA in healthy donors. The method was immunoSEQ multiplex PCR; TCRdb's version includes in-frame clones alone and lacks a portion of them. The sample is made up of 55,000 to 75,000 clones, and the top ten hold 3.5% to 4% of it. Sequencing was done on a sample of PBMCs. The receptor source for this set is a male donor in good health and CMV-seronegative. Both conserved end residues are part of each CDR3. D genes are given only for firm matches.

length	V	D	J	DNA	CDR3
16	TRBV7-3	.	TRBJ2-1	TGTGCCAGCAGCTTCCTCTCGCTTAGCTCCTACAATGAGCAGTTCTTC	CASSFLSLSSYNEQFF
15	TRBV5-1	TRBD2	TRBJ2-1	TGCGCCAGCAGCATATCCGGGACTACCCACAATGAGCAGTTCTTC	CASSISGTTHNEQFF
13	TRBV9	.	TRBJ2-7	TGTGCCAGCAGCCTAGTTGTCGGGGGAGAGCAGTACTTC	CASSLVVGGEQYF
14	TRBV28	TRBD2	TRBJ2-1	TGTGCCAGCAGTCGGGGGGTCCCCGACAATGAGCAGTTCTTC	CASSRGVPDNEQFF
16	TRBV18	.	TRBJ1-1	TGTGCCAGCTCACAAAGCGCCCCTCGTGGGGGGACTGAAGCTTTCTTT	CASSQSAPRGGTEAFF
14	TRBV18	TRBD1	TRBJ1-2	TGTGCCAGCTCACCACCCCGGGACAGCTATGGCTACACCTTC	CASSPPRDSYGYTF
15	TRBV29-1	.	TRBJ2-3	TGCAGCGTACCCGGCTGGGGGCATGGCACAGATACGCAGTATTTT	CSVPGWGHGTDTQYF
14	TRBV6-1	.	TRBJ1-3	TGTGCCAGCAGGCGTGGGGGGAACGGAAACACCATATATTTT	CASRRGGNGNTIYF
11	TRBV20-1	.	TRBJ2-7	TGCAGTGCTTCCGGGGGATACGAGCAGTACTTC	CSASGGYEQYF
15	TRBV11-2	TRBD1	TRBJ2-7	TGTGCCAGCAGCTTAGAGGGACAGGGGAATTACGAGCAGTACTTC	CASSLEGQGNYEQYF
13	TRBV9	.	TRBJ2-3	TGTGCCAGCAGCGTAGGTCAATTGGATACGCAGTATTTT	CASSVGQLDTQYF
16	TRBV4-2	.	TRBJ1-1	TGTGCCAGCAGCTCCAGAGAGAGCAGGGGGAACACTGAAGCTTTCTTT	CASSSRESRGNTEAFF
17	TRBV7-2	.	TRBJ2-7	TGTGCCAGCAGCTTAGGTTTACAGGCGACCTTACCCTACGAGCAGTACTTC	CASSLGLQATLPYEQYF
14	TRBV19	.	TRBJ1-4	TGTGCCAGTAGTCGTGAAGGGGTTCGGGAAAAACTGTTTTTT	CASSREGVREKLFF
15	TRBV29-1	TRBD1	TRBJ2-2	TGCAGCGTTGGCCCGGGGACAGCGAACACCGGGGAGCTGTTTTTT	CSVGPGTANTGELFF
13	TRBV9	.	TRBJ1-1	TGTGCCAGCAGCGTAAATCCGGACACTGAAGCTTTCTTT	CASSVNPDTEAFF
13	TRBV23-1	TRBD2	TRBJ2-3	TGCGCCTTACGGGGGGGGTCTACAGATACGCAGTATTTT	CALRGGSTDTQYF
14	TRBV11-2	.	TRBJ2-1	TGTGCCAGCAGCTTACAGGGGGAGGCGCGAGAGCAGTTCTTC	CASSLQGEAREQFF
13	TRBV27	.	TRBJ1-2	TGTGCCAGCAGTTTGGTGGGGCAGGGTGGCTACACCTTC	CASSLVGQGGYTF
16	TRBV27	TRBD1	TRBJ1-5	TGTGCCAGCAGTAAAGGGGGCGACACCTTTAATCAGCCCCAGCATTTT	CASSKGGDTFNQPQHF
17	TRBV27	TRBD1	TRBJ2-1	TGTGCCAGCAGTTTATCGGGCATAACTTACAGGGGGCATGAGCAGTTCTTC	CASSLSGITYRGHEQFF